This TCR beta chain was sequenced for a study of T cells in Graves' hyperthyroidism and ophthalmopathy. V lost 6 bases to trimming and J lost 0 bases; unmatched junction nucleotides: 8. Germline lookup yields CDR1 MNHNS and CDR2 SASEGT. The CDR3 is 16 amino acids. RNA transcripts were the template for amplifying TCR beta CDR3 regions. RT-PCR in the first round (using the HTBI primer set) targeted the TCR CDR3. TCRdb used MiXCR to reprocess the multiplex PCR reads, holding one entry per CDR3 protein. This repertoire shows 400,000 to 450,000 distinct CDR3 sequences, roughly 14% found once; its top ten account for approximately 13%. This clonotype was counted ten times or more.

The sample taken for sequencing was blood. This TCR was sampled from a man younger than 30 with Graves' ophthalmopathy. The chain recombines TRBV6-1 with TRBJ1-2; 9 nucleotides agree with TRBD1. CDR3 sequence (DNA): TGTGCCAGCAGCGCGACAGGGGGTCGGGCTAACTATGGCTACACCTTC. Residues: CASSATGGRANYGYTF.